These T cell receptor beta chains were read from a single sample in a study of T cell changes during pregnancy in multiple sclerosis. Profiled with immunoSEQ multiplex PCR; TCRdb holds only in-frame clones, not every one. The repertoire has 60,000 to 90,000 clones, roughly 91% of them found once; the top ten carry just over 2.5%. The sequencing here drew on peripheral blood, taken after pregnancy. These receptors came from a female donor in good health, enrolled as a control in a pregnancy study. The CDR3 runs from the conserved cysteine through the conserved F or W. Each record gives: J gene, V gene, CDR3 length, clone size, D gene, CDR3 protein, CDR3 DNA. D genes are given only for firm matches. The size field is filled for only some rows; it gives once, few, many or a size class.

TRBJ2-1	TRBV27	15	.	.	CASNEDSGSYNEQFF	TGTGCCAGCAACGAGGACTCGGGGTCCTACAATGAGCAGTTCTTC
TRBJ2-2	TRBV28	13	.	.	CAIKTGNTGELFF	TGTGCCATCAAGACAGGGAACACCGGGGAGCTGTTTTTT
TRBJ1-5	TRBV28	19	.	.	CASSLPGARAGYSNQPQHF	TGTGCCAGCAGTTTGCCTGGGGCCAGGGCCGGATATAGCAATCAGCCCCAGCATTTT
TRBJ1-4	TRBV9	14	.	TRBD1	CASSEGQSNEKLFF	TGTGCCAGCAGCGAGGGACAGAGTAATGAAAAACTGTTTTTT
TRBJ2-7	TRBV4-3	17	.	TRBD1	CASSQDAGSGGIYEQYF	TGCGCCAGCAGCCAAGATGCCGGGTCAGGGGGAATCTACGAGCAGTACTTC
TRBJ2-7	TRBV19	13	.	.	CASSSLDGYEQYF	TGTGCCAGTAGTTCACTAGACGGCTACGAGCAGTACTTC
TRBJ1-3	TRBV25-1	14	.	.	CASSSAASGNTIYF	TGTGCCAGCAGTTCCGCCGCGAGTGGAAACACCATATATTTT
TRBJ1-1	TRBV10-3	13	.	TRBD1	CAISGTDREVAFF	TGTGCCATCAGTGGCACGGACAGGGAGGTAGCTTTCTTT
TRBJ2-7	TRBV7-9	14	.	.	CASSLQGGPYEQYF	TGTGCCAGCAGCCTGCAGGGGGGCCCCTACGAGCAGTACTTC
TRBJ2-6	TRBV7-9	16	.	.	CASSFPLSSGANVLTF	TGTGCCAGCAGCTTCCCCCTGAGCTCTGGGGCCAACGTCCTGACTTTC
TRBJ2-2	TRBV19	14	.	TRBD2	CARELATNTGELFF	TGTGCCAGAGAACTAGCGACAAACACCGGGGAGCTGTTTTTT
TRBJ2-7	TRBV5-6	14	.	.	CASSGSLYQAEQYF	TGTGCCAGCAGCGGGTCACTCTATCAGGCCGAGCAGTACTTC
TRBJ2-3	TRBV4-1	15	.	TRBD1	CASSPRTGGTDTQYF	TGCGCCAGCAGCCCCAGGACAGGGGGCACAGATACGCAGTATTTT
TRBJ2-7	TRBV11-3	13	.	.	CASSFGEHYEQYF	TGTGCCAGCAGCTTCGGGGAGCACTACGAGCAGTACTTC
TRBJ1-3	TRBV2	15	few	TRBD1	CASSGQGFSGNTIYF	TGTGCCAGCTCGGGACAGGGGTTCTCTGGAAACACCATATATTTT
TRBJ2-7	TRBV7-7	13	.	TRBD1	CASSAGTGNEQYF	TGTGCTAGCAGCGCCGGGACAGGGAACGAGCAGTACTTC
TRBJ1-2	TRBV5-1	14	.	.	CASSFGEQGYGYTF	TGCGCCAGCAGCTTCGGTGAGCAGGGGTATGGCTACACCTTC
TRBJ1-1	TRBV7-9	14	.	.	CASSSEVRMAEAFF	TGTGCCAGCAGCTCAGAAGTGAGGATGGCTGAAGCTTTCTTT
TRBJ1-5	TRBV5-1	14	once	TRBD1	CASSSGQSNQPQHF	TGCGCCAGCAGCTCGGGACAGAGTAATCAGCCCCAGCATTTT
TRBJ2-5	TRBV4-3	16	.	TRBD1	CASSPRTGSVQETQYF	TGCGCCAGCAGCCCGCGGACAGGGTCCGTCCAAGAGACCCAGTACTTC
TRBJ2-2	TRBV7-3	14	.	.	CASSQRANTGELFF	TGTGCCAGCTCCCAGCGCGCGAACACCGGGGAGCTGTTTTTT
TRBJ1-2	TRBV6-5	14	.	TRBD1	CASSGTGTNYGYTF	TGTGCCAGCAGTGGGACAGGGACTAACTATGGCTACACCTTC
TRBJ2-1	TRBV9	15	few	.	CASSLDLASYNEQFF	TGTGCCAGCAGCCTAGATCTGGCCTCCTACAATGAGCAGTTCTTC
TRBJ1-2	TRBV4-1	15	.	.	CASSQAGWGNYGYTF	TGCGCCAGCAGCCAAGCAGGGTGGGGTAACTATGGCTACACCTTC
TRBJ1-1	TRBV27	12	.	.	CASSQGGAEAFF	TGTGCCAGCAGTCAAGGTGGAGCTGAAGCTTTCTTT
TRBJ1-1	TRBV6-5	14	.	.	CASSLERRYTEAFF	TGTGCCAGCAGTTTAGAGAGGAGGTACACTGAAGCTTTCTTT
TRBJ2-5	TRBV5-4	15	.	TRBD2	CASSRSRLAEETQYF	TGTGCCAGCAGCCGATCAAGACTAGCGGAAGAGACCCAGTACTTC
TRBJ2-2	TRBV5-4	16	.	TRBD1	CASTQYRDRKTGELFF	TGTGCCAGCACACAATACCGGGACAGGAAGACCGGGGAGCTGTTTTTT
TRBJ1-4	TRBV7-8	12	.	.	CASSSVLEKLFF	TGTGCCAGCAGCTCCGTCTTGGAAAAACTGTTTTTT
TRBJ2-1	TRBV21-1	17	.	.	CASSKGHKGSGGFEQFF	TGTGCCAGCAGCAAAGGTCACAAAGGATCAGGGGGTTTTGAGCAGTTCTTC
TRBJ2-7	TRBV5-4	15	.	TRBD1	CASTTQDRLFYEQYF	TGTGCCAGCACCACTCAGGACAGGCTGTTCTACGAGCAGTACTTC
TRBJ2-7	TRBV7-9	15	.	.	CASSLRQGKFNEQYF	TGTGCCAGCAGCTTAAGGCAGGGGAAGTTTAACGAGCAGTACTTC
TRBJ2-7	TRBV11-2	16	.	TRBD2	CASSLESAGVTYEQYF	TGTGCCAGCAGCTTAGAATCAGCGGGGGTAACCTACGAGCAGTACTTC
TRBJ2-1	TRBV2	15	.	.	CASSERGASYNEQFF	TGTGCCAGCAGTGAACGGGGGGCCTCCTACAATGAGCAGTTCTTC
TRBJ1-6	TRBV9	16	.	TRBD1	CASSQYSPGQGSPLHF	TGTGCCAGCAGCCAATACTCCCCGGGACAGGGTTCACCCCTCCACTTT
TRBJ1-6	TRBV23-1	13	.	.	CASSPMRDSPLHF	TGCGCCAGCAGTCCGATGAGGGATTCACCCCTCCACTTT
TRBJ1-1	TRBV11-2	14	.	.	CASSSYTGKTEAFF	TGTGCCAGCAGCTCATACACAGGGAAGACTGAAGCTTTCTTT
TRBJ2-1	TRBV7-3	15	.	.	CASSPSGQNNNEQFF	TGTGCCAGCAGCCCGTCTGGACAGAATAACAATGAGCAGTTCTTC
TRBJ1-2	TRBV30	14	.	.	CAWSVSYLPHGYTF	TGTGCCTGGAGTGTCTCATACTTACCTCATGGCTACACCTTC
TRBJ2-5	TRBV6-4	14	.	.	CASSDVWPHGTQYF	TGTGCCAGCAGTGATGTGTGGCCCCATGGGACCCAGTACTTC
TRBJ1-1	TRBV7-3	15	.	TRBD1	CASSLGQGMNTEAFF	TGTGCCAGCAGCTTAGGACAGGGAATGAACACTGAAGCTTTCTTT
TRBJ1-5	TRBV28	14	.	.	CASKARGLGQPQHF	TGTGCCAGCAAGGCGAGGGGGTTGGGTCAGCCCCAGCATTTT
TRBJ1-1	TRBV7-8	16	.	.	CASSPGRGIERTEAFF	TGTGCCAGCAGCCCCGGACGGGGTATTGAGAGGACTGAAGCTTTCTTT
TRBJ1-4	TRBV5-1	15	.	TRBD1	CASSLAGTGNEKLFF	TGCGCCAGCAGCTTGGCCGGGACAGGAAATGAAAAACTGTTTTTT
TRBJ2-1	TRBV7-2	16	.	.	CASSLASTGSYNEQFF	TGTGCCAGCAGCTTAGCATCGACCGGGAGTTACAATGAGCAGTTCTTC